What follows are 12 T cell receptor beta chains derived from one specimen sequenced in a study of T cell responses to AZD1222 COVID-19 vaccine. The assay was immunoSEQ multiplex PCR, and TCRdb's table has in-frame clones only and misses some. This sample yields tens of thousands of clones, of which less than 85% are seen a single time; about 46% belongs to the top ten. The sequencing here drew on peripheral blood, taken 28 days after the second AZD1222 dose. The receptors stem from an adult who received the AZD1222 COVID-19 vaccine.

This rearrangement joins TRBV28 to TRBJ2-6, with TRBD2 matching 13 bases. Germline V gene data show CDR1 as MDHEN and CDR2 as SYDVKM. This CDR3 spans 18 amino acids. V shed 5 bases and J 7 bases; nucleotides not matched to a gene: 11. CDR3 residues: CASSPIRTSGGEANVLTF. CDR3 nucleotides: TGTGCCAGCAGTCCGATCCGGACTAGCGGGGGAGAAGCCAACGTCCTGACTTTC. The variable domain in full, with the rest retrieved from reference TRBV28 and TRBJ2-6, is DVKVTQSSRYLVKRTGEKVFLECVQDMDHENMFWYRQDPGLGLRLIYFSYDVKMKEKGDIPEGYSVSREKKERFSLILESASTNQTSMYLCASSPIRTSGGEANVLTFGAGSRLTVL.

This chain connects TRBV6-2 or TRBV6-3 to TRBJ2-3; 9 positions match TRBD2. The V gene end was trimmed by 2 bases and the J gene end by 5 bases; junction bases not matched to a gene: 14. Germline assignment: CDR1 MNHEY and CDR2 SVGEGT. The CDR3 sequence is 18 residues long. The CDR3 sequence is CASSYPTLAGRDLDTQYF. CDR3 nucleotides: TGTGCCAGCAGTTACCCAACTCTAGCGGGGAGGGACCTAGATACGCAGTATTTT.

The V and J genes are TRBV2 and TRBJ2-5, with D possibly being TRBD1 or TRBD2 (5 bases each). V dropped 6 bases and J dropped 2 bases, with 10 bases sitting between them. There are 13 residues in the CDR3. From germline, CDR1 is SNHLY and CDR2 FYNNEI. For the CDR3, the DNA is TGTGCCAGCAGAGGGACGGCTCAAGAGACCCAGTACTTC. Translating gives CASRGTAQETQYF.

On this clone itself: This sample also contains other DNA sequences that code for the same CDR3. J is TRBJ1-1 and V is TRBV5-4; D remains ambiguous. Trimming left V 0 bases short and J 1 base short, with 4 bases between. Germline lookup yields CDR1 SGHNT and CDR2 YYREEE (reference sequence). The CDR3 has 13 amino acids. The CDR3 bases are TGTGCCAGCAGCTTGGGGGAGAACACTGAAGCTTTCTTT. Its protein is CASSLGENTEAFF.

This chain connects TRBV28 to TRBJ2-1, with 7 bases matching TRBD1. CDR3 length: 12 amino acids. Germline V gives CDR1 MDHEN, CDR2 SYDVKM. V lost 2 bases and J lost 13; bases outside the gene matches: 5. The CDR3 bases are TGTGCCAGCAGTTTAAACGAAGGGGGCCAGTTCTTC. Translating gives CASSLNEGGQFF.

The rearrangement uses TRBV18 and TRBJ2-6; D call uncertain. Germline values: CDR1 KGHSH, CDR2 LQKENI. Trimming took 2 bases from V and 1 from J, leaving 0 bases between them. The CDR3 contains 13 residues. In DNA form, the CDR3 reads TGTGCCAGCTCACCATCTGGGGCCAACGTCCTGACTTTC. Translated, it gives CASSPSGANVLTF.

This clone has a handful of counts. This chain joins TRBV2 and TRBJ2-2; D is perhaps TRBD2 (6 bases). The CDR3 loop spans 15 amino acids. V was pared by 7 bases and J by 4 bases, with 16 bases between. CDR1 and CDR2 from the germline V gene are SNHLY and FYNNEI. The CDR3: CASTSWRGPTGELFF. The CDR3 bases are TGTGCCAGCACTTCATGGCGGGGCCCCACCGGGGAGCTGTTTTTT.

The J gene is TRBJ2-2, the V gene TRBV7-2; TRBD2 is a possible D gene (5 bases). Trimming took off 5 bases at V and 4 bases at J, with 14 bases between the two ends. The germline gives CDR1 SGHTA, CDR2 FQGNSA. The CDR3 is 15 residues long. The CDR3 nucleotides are TGTGCCAGCAGCCGGACTTCCCCGGGCACCGGGGAGCTGTTTTTT. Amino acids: CASSRTSPGTGELFF.

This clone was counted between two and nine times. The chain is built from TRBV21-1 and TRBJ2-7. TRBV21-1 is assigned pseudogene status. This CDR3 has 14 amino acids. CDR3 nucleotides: TGTGCCAGCAGCAGGAAATCGAGTAAGTGCGAGCAGTACTTC. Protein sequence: CASSRKSSKCEQYF.

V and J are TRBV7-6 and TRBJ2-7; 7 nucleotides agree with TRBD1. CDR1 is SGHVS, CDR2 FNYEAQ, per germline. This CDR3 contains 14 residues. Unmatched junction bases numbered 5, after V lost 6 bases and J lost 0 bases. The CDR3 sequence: CASSQGQSSYEQYF. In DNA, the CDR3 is TGTGCCAGCAGTCAGGGACAGAGCTCCTACGAGCAGTACTTC.

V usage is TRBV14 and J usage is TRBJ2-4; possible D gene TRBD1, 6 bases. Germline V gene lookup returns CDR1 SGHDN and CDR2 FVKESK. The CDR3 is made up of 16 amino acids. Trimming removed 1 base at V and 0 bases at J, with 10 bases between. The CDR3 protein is CASSQARGSAKNIQYF. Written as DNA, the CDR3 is TGTGCCAGCAGCCAAGCCAGGGGCTCAGCCAAAAACATTCAGTACTTC.

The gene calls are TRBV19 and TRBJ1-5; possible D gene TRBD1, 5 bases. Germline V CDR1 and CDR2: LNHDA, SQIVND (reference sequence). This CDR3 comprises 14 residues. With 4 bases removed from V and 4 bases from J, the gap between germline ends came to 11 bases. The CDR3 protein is CASSRGTENQPQHF. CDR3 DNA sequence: TGTGCCAGTAGTAGGGGGACGGAGAATCAGCCCCAGCATTTT.